These 6 T cell receptor beta chains share one sample of origin, sequenced in a study of CD8 T cells in ankylosing spondylitis. MiXCR was run by TCRdb on the 5' RACE reads, yielding one entry per CDR3 protein. The profile shows 300,000 to 400,000 distinct CDR3 sequences, 14% to 15% of them singletons. Input material: blood, either unsorted or a sorted T cell fraction (not recorded which). Receptors were obtained from a male donor with ankylosing spondylitis or in good health (not recorded which).

This chain links TRBV5-1 with TRBJ2-7; D call uncertain. V shed 0 bases and J shed 8 bases, with 9 bases lying between them. Per germline, CDR1 SGHRS and CDR2 YFSETQ. The CDR3 loop spans 12 amino acids. Written as DNA, the CDR3 is TGCGCCAGCAGCTTGGCCTCAAGCCAGCAGTACTTC. Translation gives CASSLASSQQYF.

This sequence joins TRBV10-3 and TRBJ2-5, with D perhaps being TRBD1 or TRBD2 (7 bases each). The CDR3 consists of 15 residues. Germline V lookup: CDR1 ENHRY, CDR2 SYGVKD. Trimming removed 4 bases from V and 2 bases from J, with 14 bases in between. CDR3 DNA: TGTGCCATCAGTGGTCAGGGGGGGATTCAAGAGACCCAGTACTTC. This translates into CAISGQGGIQETQYF.

This clonotype was found a few times. This sequence joins TRBV5-1 and TRBJ2-3; TRBD2 might be the D (5 bases). The germline V gene has CDR1 SGHRS and CDR2 YFSETQ. V shed 3 bases and J shed 1 base, with 12 bases lying between them. The CDR3 runs 15 residues. The CDR3 region is CASSSRVVGTDTQYF. CDR3 bases: TGCGCCAGCAGCTCGCGGGTCGTGGGCACAGATACGCAGTATTTT.

This clonotype has just a few counts. The CDR3 nucleotides are TGTGCCATCAGTGATCGAAGGGCAGACCACTACAATGAGCAGTTCTTC. It encodes CAISDRRADHYNEQFF. The V call is TRBV10-3, the J call TRBJ2-1; D call uncertain. CDR1 is ENHRY, CDR2 SYGVKD, per germline. This CDR3 is built from 16 residues. V lost 3 bases to trimming and J lost 3 bases, with 15 bases between them.

This clonotype was seen at least ten times. This chain joins TRBV30 and TRBJ2-4; D perhaps matches TRBD1 (6 bases). Between the trimmed V and J ends, which lost 0 bases and 1 base, there was a span of 10 bases. The length of the CDR3 is 15 residues. Germline CDR1 GTSNPN, CDR2 SVGIG (reference sequence). The CDR3 is CAWSVIGQAKNIQYF. In DNA form, the CDR3 reads TGTGCCTGGAGTGTAATTGGACAGGCCAAAAACATTCAGTACTTC.

This sequence joins TRBV29-1 and TRBJ2-7, with no clear D. The germline V and J ends were trimmed by 6 bases and 0 bases, with 12 bases remaining between them. Looked up from germline, CDR1 is SQVTM and CDR2 is ANQGSEA. The CDR3 runs to 13 residues. The DNA for the CDR3 is TGCAGCGTGCCGGGCAGTGACTCCTACGAGCAGTACTTC. Translation: CSVPGSDSYEQYF.